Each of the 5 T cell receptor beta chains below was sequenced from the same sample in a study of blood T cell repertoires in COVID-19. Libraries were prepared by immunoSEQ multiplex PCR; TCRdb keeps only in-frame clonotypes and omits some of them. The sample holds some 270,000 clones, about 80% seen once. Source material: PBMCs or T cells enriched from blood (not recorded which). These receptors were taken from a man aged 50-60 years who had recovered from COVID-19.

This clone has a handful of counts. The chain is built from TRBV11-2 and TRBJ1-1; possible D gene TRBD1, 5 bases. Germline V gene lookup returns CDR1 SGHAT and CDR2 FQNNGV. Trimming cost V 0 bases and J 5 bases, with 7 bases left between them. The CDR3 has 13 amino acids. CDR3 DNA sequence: TGTGCCAGCAGCTTAGAACCAGGGACTGAAGCTTTCTTT. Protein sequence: CASSLEPGTEAFF.

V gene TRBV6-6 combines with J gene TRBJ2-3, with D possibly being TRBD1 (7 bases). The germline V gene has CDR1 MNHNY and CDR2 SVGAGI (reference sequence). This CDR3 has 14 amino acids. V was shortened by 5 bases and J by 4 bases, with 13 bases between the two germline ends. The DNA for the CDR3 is TGTGCCAGCAGTCGCGGGACAGAAGCAGATACGCAGTATTTT. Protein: CASSRGTEADTQYF.

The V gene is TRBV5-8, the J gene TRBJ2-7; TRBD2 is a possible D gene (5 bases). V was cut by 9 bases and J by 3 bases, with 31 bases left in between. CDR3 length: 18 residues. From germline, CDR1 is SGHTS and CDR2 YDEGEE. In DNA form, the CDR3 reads TGTGCCACCTCGGGGTTTGACAACCCACTCCTACGCGTCTACGAGCAGTACTTC. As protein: CATSGFDNPLLRVYEQYF.

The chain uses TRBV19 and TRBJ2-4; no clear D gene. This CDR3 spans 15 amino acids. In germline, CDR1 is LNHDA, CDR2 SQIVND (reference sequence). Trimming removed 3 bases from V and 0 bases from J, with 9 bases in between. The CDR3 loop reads CASSIPLLAKNIQYF. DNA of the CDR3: TGTGCCAGTAGTATCCCCTTACTAGCCAAAAACATTCAGTACTTC.

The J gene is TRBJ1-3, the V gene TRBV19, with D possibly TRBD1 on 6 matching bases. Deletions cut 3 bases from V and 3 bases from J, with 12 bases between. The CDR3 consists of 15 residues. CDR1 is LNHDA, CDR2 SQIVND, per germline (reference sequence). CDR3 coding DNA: TGTGCCAGTAGTATGCTCGGGGGGCTTGGAAACACCATATATTTT. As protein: CASSMLGGLGNTIYF.